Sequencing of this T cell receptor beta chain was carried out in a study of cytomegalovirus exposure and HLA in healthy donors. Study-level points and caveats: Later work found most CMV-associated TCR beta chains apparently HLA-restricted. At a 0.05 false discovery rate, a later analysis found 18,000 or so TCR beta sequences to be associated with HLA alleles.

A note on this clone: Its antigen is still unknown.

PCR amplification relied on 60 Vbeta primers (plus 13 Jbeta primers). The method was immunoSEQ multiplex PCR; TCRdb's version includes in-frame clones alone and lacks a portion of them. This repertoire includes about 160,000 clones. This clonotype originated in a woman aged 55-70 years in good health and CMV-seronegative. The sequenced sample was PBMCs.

CDR3 region: CAWRVRMVQYF. CDR3 sequence (DNA): TGTGCCTGGAGAGTGCGTATGGTGCAGTACTTC. V and J are TRBV30 and TRBJ2-7; D gene unclear. The germline gives CDR1 GTSNPN, CDR2 SVGIG (reference sequence). The CDR3 totals 11 residues. The germline V and J ends were trimmed by 3 bases and 9 bases, with 12 bases remaining between them. The variable domain in full, with the rest retrieved from reference TRBV30 and TRBJ2-7, is SQTIHQWPATLVQPVGSPLSLECTVEGTSNPNLYWYRQAAGRGLQLLFYSVGIGQISSEVPQNLSASRPQDRQFILSSKKLLLSDSGFYLCAWRVRMVQYFGPGTRLTVT.